The entry that follows covers one TCR beta chain sequence. CDR1 SNHLY and CDR2 FYNNEI come from the germline V gene. V was shortened by 8 bases and J by 5 bases, with 22 bases between the two germline ends. This CDR3 spans 16 amino acids. The data were taken from a study of blood T cell repertoires in COVID-19. Whole-study context: The United States, Italy and Spain were the sources of the acute and convalescent COVID-19 samples. T cells, B-cell-depleted T cells, or PBMCs provided the cDNA or gDNA that served as material.

As handled by the study authors: Amplification from reference gene primers served as the basis for estimated nucleated cell counts. Libraries were prepared by immunoSEQ multiplex PCR; TCRdb keeps only in-frame clonotypes and omits some of them. V, J and clone size are taken as reported in that table, and D and trimming were inferred from the DNA itself. The sample has about 280,000 clones, around 86% seen once. The chain carries TRBV2 and TRBJ2-1, with D tentatively TRBD2 (5 bases). The specimen sequenced was peripheral blood. This receptor was identified in a human donor in a cohort sampled during active COVID-19. For the CDR3, the DNA is TGTGCCAGCGGATCAACTAGTGTTCGAACTAACAATGAGCAGTTCTTC. Protein sequence: CASGSTSVRTNNEQFF.